A single sample gave rise to the 23 T cell receptor beta chains below, sequenced in a study of T cells in Graves' hyperthyroidism and ophthalmopathy. Amplification of TCR beta CDR3 regions used RNA as the template. The HTBI primer set served for first-round RT-PCR of the TCR CDR3. MiXCR, applied by TCRdb to the multiplex PCR reads, yields one record per CDR3 protein. The data contain 450,000 to 500,000 distinct CDR3 sequences, 22% of them singletons. The sample comprised blood. These TCRs come from a woman aged 70-85 years with Graves' ophthalmopathy.

The CDR3 loop is CASSWGTSGVRGTGELFF. As DNA, the CDR3 is TGCGCCAGCAGCTGGGGGACTAGCGGGGTCCGTGGAACCGGGGAGCTGTTTTTT. This sequence joins TRBV5-1 and TRBJ2-2, with 13 bases identical to TRBD2. Germline V lookup: CDR1 SGHRS, CDR2 YFSETQ. This CDR3 spans 18 amino acids. J gave up 5 bases and V 3 bases, and 10 bases lay outside the gene matches.

This clonotype was picked up a small number of times. The chain carries TRBV3-1 and TRBJ1-4, with D uncertain. V gave up 3 bases and J gave up 7 bases, with 18 bases separating them. CDR3 length: 16 amino acids. Germline V lookup: CDR1 LGHDT, CDR2 YNNKEL (reference sequence). Written as DNA, the CDR3 is TGTGCCAGCAGCCACAGCCCCGGGAGGTCTACTGAAAAACTGTTTTTT. This translates into CASSHSPGRSTEKLFF.

The chain combines TRBV5-5 with TRBJ2-1; 8 nucleotides line up with TRBD2. Germline loops: CDR1 SGHKS, CDR2 YYEKEE (reference sequence). The CDR3 loop spans 15 amino acids. Losses at the gene ends were 4 bases for V and 6 bases for J; bases not matched to a gene: 9. The CDR3 DNA sequence: TGTGCCAGCAGCGGATCCGGGACTAGAGGCAATGAGCAGTTCTTC. Translation: CASSGSGTRGNEQFF. The full variable domain, its missing parts supplied by reference TRBV5-5 and TRBJ2-1, is DAGVTQSPTHLIKTRGQQVTLRCSPISGHKSVSWYQQVLGQGPQFIFQYYEKEERGRGNFPDRFSARQFPNYSSELNVNALLLGDSALYLCASSGSGTRGNEQFFGPGTRLTVL.

This chain uses TRBV2 with TRBJ2-2, with D possibly TRBD2 on 5 matching bases. V lost 7 bases to trimming and J lost 4 bases, with 19 bases between them. CDR1 is SNHLY and CDR2 is FYNNEI in the germline V gene. This CDR3 has 16 amino acids. CDR3 protein: CASTEVRGPLTGELFF. The CDR3 DNA reads TGTGCCAGCACGGAGGTGAGAGGGCCACTCACCGGGGAGCTGTTTTTT.

This clonotype was detected a few times. This sequence joins TRBV7-9 and TRBJ2-5; D could derive from TRBD1 or TRBD2 (5 bases each). In germline, CDR1 is SEHNR, CDR2 FQNEAQ (reference sequence). The ends were cut back, 6 bases at V and 2 bases at J, with 13 bases in the middle. The CDR3 totals 14 residues. This chain's CDR3 is CASSLPGRQETQYF. The CDR3 DNA reads TGTGCCAGCAGTTTACCAGGGAGACAAGAGACCCAGTACTTC.

This chain links TRBV7-6 with TRBJ2-2; D unresolved. Per the germline V gene, CDR1 is SGHVS and CDR2 is FNYEAQ. Trimming cost V 1 base and J 6 bases, with 15 bases left between them. The CDR3 covers 16 residues. For the CDR3, the DNA is TGTGCCAGCAGCTTAGTGGACCTCCCGGGCGCCGGGGAGCTGTTTTTT. As protein: CASSLVDLPGAGELFF.

This clonotype was counted many times. The chain employs TRBV2 and TRBJ2-3; 8 bases align to TRBD2. The germline CDR1 and CDR2 sequences are SNHLY and FYNNEI. Losses at the gene ends were 7 bases for V and 0 bases for J; bases not matched to a gene: 6. The length of the CDR3 is 15 residues. The CDR3 region has the DNA TGTGCCAGCAACAAAGCGGGAGTGAGCACAGATACGCAGTATTTT. This codes for CASNKAGVSTDTQYF.

This clonotype has just a few counts. V and J are TRBV12-3 or TRBV12-4 and TRBJ2-1, with 14 bases fitting TRBD2. The CDR3 consists of 16 residues. The V and J ends lost 6 bases and 8 bases, in that order; junction bases with no gene match: 9. The CDR3 DNA sequence: TGTGCCAGCAGCCGAACCGGGACTAGCGGGAGCGATGAGCAGTTCTTC. Its translation: CASSRTGTSGSDEQFF.

The J gene is TRBJ2-5, the V gene TRBV30, with a weak D call TRBD2 (6 bases). This CDR3 comprises 17 residues. Germline CDR1 GTSNPN, CDR2 SVGIG (reference sequence). V dropped 2 bases and J dropped 5 bases, with 24 bases sitting between them. The CDR3 is CAWSTPLPSGGRETQYF. CDR3 DNA: TGTGCCTGGAGTACCCCCCTTCCAAGCGGAGGGAGGGAGACCCAGTACTTC.

The chain links TRBV29-1 to TRBJ2-1; the match to TRBD2 covers 8 bases. The J segment lost 10 bases and the V segment lost 7 bases, leaving 9 bases of the junction unmatched. CDR1 is SQVTM, CDR2 ANQGSEA, per germline. The CDR3 runs to 12 residues. The CDR3 sequence is CSGGLALKEQFF. The CDR3, as DNA: TGCAGCGGCGGACTAGCCCTCAAAGAGCAGTTCTTC.

This clonotype has a count of ten or more. The CDR3 sequence: CSARTDSYEQYF. CDR3 DNA sequence: TGCAGTGCTCGGACAGATTCCTACGAGCAGTACTTC. This rearrangement joins TRBV20-1 to TRBJ2-7, with D perhaps TRBD1 (6 bases). V was shortened by 5 bases and J by 1 base, with 9 bases between the two germline ends. Germline CDR1 reads DFQATT; CDR2 reads SNEGSKA (reference sequence). This CDR3 is 12 amino acids long.

The rearrangement uses TRBV20-1 and TRBJ2-5; D uncertain. V lost 3 bases, J lost 5 bases, and 10 bases lay in between. CDR1 and CDR2 from the germline V gene are DFQATT and SNEGSKA (reference sequence). The CDR3 consists of 12 residues. CDR3 sequence: CSARMVGETQYF. DNA of the CDR3: TGCAGTGCTAGGATGGTGGGGGAGACCCAGTACTTC.

This clonotype was recorded a few times. The V and J genes are TRBV7-9 and TRBJ1-6, with D hard to call. The V gene's germline CDR1 is SEHNR and CDR2 FQNEAQ (reference sequence). The CDR3 contains 13 residues. V gave up 4 bases and J gave up 10 bases, with 11 bases separating them. The CDR3 is CASSSLGVSPLHF. The CDR3 nucleotides read TGTGCCAGCAGCTCCCTCGGGGTCTCACCCCTCCACTTT.

This clonotype was observed a handful of times. This chain links TRBV5-1 with TRBJ1-1; no reliable D call. From germline, CDR1 is SGHRS and CDR2 YFSETQ. The CDR3 totals 13 residues. V dropped 3 bases and J dropped 1 base, with 7 bases sitting between them. The CDR3 DNA is TGCGCCAGCAGCTCACGGACGAACACTGAAGCTTTCTTT. It codes for CASSSRTNTEAFF. Full variable domain (rest looked up from reference TRBV5-1 and TRBJ1-1): KAGVTQTPRYLIKTRGQQVTLSCSPISGHRSVSWYQQTPGQGLQFLFEYFSETQRNKGNFPGRFSGRQFSNSRSEMNVSTLELGDSALYLCASSSRTNTEAFFGQGTRLTVV.

The chain recombines TRBV28 with TRBJ1-2; 8 bases are shared with TRBD1. CDR1 and CDR2 from the germline V gene are MDHEN and SYDVKM. The V segment lost 6 bases and the J segment 2 bases; nucleotides outside the gene matches: 8. CDR3 length: 15 amino acids. The DNA for the CDR3 is TGTGCCAGCAGGGAGACAGGGGAGGCGAACTATGGCTACACCTTC. Protein sequence: CASRETGEANYGYTF.

This clonotype occurred once. V and J are TRBV7-2 and TRBJ2-2; possibly TRBD2 for D (6 bases). CDR1 SGHTA and CDR2 FQGNSA come from the germline V gene. V was cut by 7 bases and J by 1 base, with 16 bases left in between. The CDR3 sequence is 16 residues long. The CDR3 region is CASTPRGGKNTGELFF. The CDR3 DNA is TGTGCCAGCACCCCGAGGGGCGGGAAGAACACCGGGGAGCTGTTTTTT. Together with reference TRBV7-2 and TRBJ2-2, the CDR3 gives the full variable domain: GAGVSQSPSNKVTEKGKDVELRCDPISGHTALYWYRQSLGQGLEFLIYFQGNSAPDKSGLPSDRFSAERTGGSVSTLTIQRTQQEDSAVYLCASTPRGGKNTGELFFGEGSRLTVL.

Only a few counts were recorded for this clonotype. The chain couples TRBV24-1 to TRBJ2-7; 11 bases are shared with TRBD1. The CDR3 spans 18 residues. V was pared by 4 bases and J by 2 bases, with 12 bases of the junction left unmatched. In germline, CDR1 is KGHDR, CDR2 SFDVKD. As DNA, the CDR3 is TGTGCCACCAGTGACCCGGGACAGGGGGTTCGGTCCACCTACGAGCAGTACTTC. Translation gives CATSDPGQGVRSTYEQYF.

This clonotype showed up many times. The chain carries TRBV6-2 or TRBV6-3 and TRBJ1-1; possible D gene TRBD1, 5 bases. The V gene lost 4 bases and the J gene lost 6 bases, with 15 bases spanning the gap. The CDR3 spans 14 residues. Germline CDR1 reads MNHEY; CDR2 reads SVGEGT. CDR3 sequence: CASSLAGRSAEAFF. For the CDR3, the DNA is TGTGCCAGCAGTTTGGCAGGGCGGAGTGCTGAAGCTTTCTTT.

This clonotype occurred many times. CDR3 loop: CASSYREGEKLFF. CDR3 in DNA: TGTGCCAGCAGCTACCGGGAGGGTGAAAAACTGTTTTTT. The rearrangement joins TRBV7-8 to TRBJ1-4; D is undetermined. CDR3 length: 13 residues. Germline V gene sequence: CDR1 SGHVS, CDR2 FQNEAQ. V was trimmed by 4 bases and J by 7 bases, leaving 10 bases between them.

This clonotype occurred many times. The chain recombines TRBV12-3 or TRBV12-4 with TRBJ2-7, with TRBD1 as a possible D gene (5 bases). The CDR3 runs to 13 residues. Trimming stripped 1 base from V and 3 bases from J, with 7 bases between. CDR3 residues: CASSLGRDYEQYF. The CDR3 DNA is TGTGCCAGCAGTTTAGGCAGGGACTACGAGCAGTACTTC.

As concerns this clonotype: This sequence may be a read error, since a much larger clone differs from it by one base. For the CDR3, the DNA is TGTGCCAGCAGTTCAATTAGCGGGAGGGCCAATGAGCAGTTCTTC. As protein: CASSSISGRANEQFF. The chain combines TRBV12-3 or TRBV12-4 with TRBJ2-1, with 11 bases identical to TRBD2. Trimming at V came to 4 bases and at J to 6 bases, leaving 5 bases not matched to a gene. This CDR3 region has 15 residues.

This rearrangement joins TRBV6-7 to TRBJ1-5; D ambiguous. TRBV6-7 is assigned to the ORF class and has an uncertain function. The length of the CDR3 is 15 residues. With 0 bases removed from V and 1 base from J, the gap between germline ends came to 7 bases. The CDR3 reads CASSYSRWSNQPQHF. The CDR3 bases are TGTGCCAGCAGTTACTCGAGGTGGAGCAATCAGCCCCAGCATTTT.

The CDR3 bases are TGCGCCAGCAGCGCCGGACGTAGCACAGATACGCAGTATTTT. This gives the protein CASSAGRSTDTQYF. The rearrangement links TRBV5-1 to TRBJ2-3; D gene ambiguous. The CDR3 has 14 amino acids. Germline lookup yields CDR1 SGHRS and CDR2 YFSETQ. Deletions cut 4 bases from V and 0 bases from J, with 9 bases between.